The entry below describes one T cell receptor beta chain. The data belong to a study of control samples from healthy donors and cancer patients. The CDR3 sequence is 12 residues long. Germline lookup yields CDR1 SGHAT and CDR2 FQNNGV. Trimming shortened V by 5 bases and J by 4 bases, and 7 bases separated the two germline ends. Sequencing was performed with immunoSEQ multiplex PCR; in TCRdb, only in-frame clones are kept and a portion is missing. The data hold tens of thousands of clones, with roughly nine tenths observed a single time. The specimen sequenced was blood. The V and J genes are TRBV11-2 and TRBJ2-3; D is ambiguous. The source is a woman under 30 in good health. The CDR3 DNA is TGTGCCAGCAGCCAAAGACCAGATACGCAGTATTTT. Amino acids: CASSQRPDTQYF.